This TCR beta chain came from a study of blood T cells in healthy people across ages. It was with a sample-barcoded 5' primer and a J-beta primer mix that a second PCR of roughly 6 to 12 cycles was run. The template-switch adaptor, which had 12 random nucleotides, put a tag on each cDNA molecule. Each CDR3 protein gets one entry after TCRdb re-called the 5' RACE reads with MiXCR. The sample consists of fewer than 2 million distinct CDR3 sequences, more than 35% of them appearing once. The CDR3 runs to 14 residues. V was shortened by 7 bases and J by 3 bases, with 16 bases between the two germline ends. Per germline, CDR1 MNHEY and CDR2 SVGAGI.

This chain connects TRBV6-5 to TRBJ2-7; D is unresolved. The sequence came from a human donor in good health. Sequencing input: blood. The CDR3 region has the DNA TGTGCCAGCATCCCCCCCGACGGAGTCTACGAGCAGTACTTC. Its translation: CASIPPDGVYEQYF.